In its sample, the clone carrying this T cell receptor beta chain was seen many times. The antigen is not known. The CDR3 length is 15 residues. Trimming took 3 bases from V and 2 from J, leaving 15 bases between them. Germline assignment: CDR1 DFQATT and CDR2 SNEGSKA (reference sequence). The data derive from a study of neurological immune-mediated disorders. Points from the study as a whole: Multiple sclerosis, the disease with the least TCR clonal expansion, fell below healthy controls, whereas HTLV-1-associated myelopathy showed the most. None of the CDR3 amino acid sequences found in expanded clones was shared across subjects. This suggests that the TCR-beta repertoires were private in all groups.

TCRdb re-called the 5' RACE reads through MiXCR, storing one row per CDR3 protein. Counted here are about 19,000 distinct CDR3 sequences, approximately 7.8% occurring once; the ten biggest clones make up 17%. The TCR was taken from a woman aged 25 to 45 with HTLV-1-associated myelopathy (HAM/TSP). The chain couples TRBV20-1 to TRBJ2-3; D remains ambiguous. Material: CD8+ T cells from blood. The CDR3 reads CSARSVETLTDTQYF. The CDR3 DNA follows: TGCAGTGCTAGGAGCGTAGAGACTCTCACAGATACGCAGTATTTT.